The 13 T cell receptor beta chains listed next were all sequenced from one sample in a study of tumor and adjacent non-tumor tissue in lung cancer. The library came from three nested PCR rounds adapted from ARM-PCR protocols. Each CDR3 protein is one row after TCRdb ran MiXCR on the multiplex PCR reads. The sample contains some 97,000 distinct CDR3 sequences, 55% to 65% of which appear only once. RNA was extracted from bulk tissue without any cell sorting. Distant lung tissue was collected more than 3 cm away from the tumor edge. Specimen: distant non-tumor lung tissue. The receptors originated from a man aged 25-40 years with non-small cell lung cancer.

This clonotype was observed once. The germline gene is not matched at one end of the junction; a read error may be the cause. The chain recombines TRBV6-4 with TRBJ2-1, with D unresolved. The germline V gene has CDR1 MRHNA and CDR2 SNTAGT. The CDR3 has 15 amino acids. The chain's CDR3 is CAGSDSKASYNEQFF. CDR3 DNA: TGTGCCGGCAGTGACTCTAAAGCCTCCTACAATGAGCAGTTCTTC.

As to this clonotype: The final CDR3 position lacks the conserved phenylalanine or tryptophan, pointing to a likely read error. The V and J genes are TRBV20-1 and TRBJ2-3; D is unresolved. The germline CDR1 and CDR2 sequences are DFQATT and SNEGSKA (reference sequence). Trimming took off 6 bases at V and 6 bases at J, with 7 bases between the two ends. CDR3 length: 10 amino acids. This chain's CDR3 is CSAISDTQYL. Written as DNA, the CDR3 is TGCAGTGCGATTTCTGATACGCAGTATTTA.

Comment on this clonotype: The junction does not match germline at one end; this may be a read error. The genes are TRBV12-3 or TRBV12-4 and TRBJ1-5; unclear D gene. This CDR3 has 15 amino acids. Written as DNA, the CDR3 is TGTGCCAGCAGTGGGATAGGGCCCAGCAACCAGCCCCAGCATTTT. This encodes CASSGIGPSNQPQHF.

Details on this clonotype: A much larger clone differs from this one at a single base, so this may be a read error. The V gene is TRBV7-8, the J gene TRBJ2-7; 8 bases fit TRBD1. The CDR3 has 14 amino acids. CDR1 SGHVS and CDR2 FQNEAQ come from the germline V gene. The CDR3 is CASSLEGQAYEKYF. For the CDR3, the DNA is TGTGCCAGCAGCCTGGAGGGACAGGCCTACGAGAAGTACTTC.

As to this clonotype: Germline is not matched at one junction end, which may reflect a read error. CDR3 region: CSVEDHRVYYGYTF. The CDR3 nucleotides are TGCAGCGTTGAAGATCACCGGGTATACTATGGCTACACTTTC. The V and J genes are TRBV29-1 and TRBJ1-2; D is undetermined. The germline V gene encodes CDR1 SQVTM and CDR2 ANQGSEA. The CDR3 covers 14 residues.

A few counts support this clonotype. A read error may produce the germline difference seen at one junction end. This sequence joins TRBV11-2 and TRBJ2-7; 8 nucleotides agree with TRBD1. Per germline, CDR1 SGHAT and CDR2 FQNNGV. The CDR3 is 15 residues long. This CDR3 reads CVSSFPTGGLYEQYF. The CDR3 DNA follows: TGTGTCAGCAGCTTCCCAACAGGGGGACTCTACGAGCAGTACTTC.

This clonotype appeared once. Germline and junction disagree at one end, which may indicate a read error. V and J are TRBV10-3 and TRBJ2-4; a possible D gene is TRBD1 (5 bases). The CDR3 spans 18 residues. CDR1 is ENHRY and CDR2 is SYGVKD in the germline V gene. Written as DNA, the CDR3 is TGTGCCATCAGTGAGAGGGGCGCTGTCCAGGCCCCCAAAAACATTCATTATTTC. Translation: CAISERGAVQAPKNIHYF.

The chain has TRBV11-3 and TRBJ1-1; the D is unclear. This CDR3 is 15 amino acids long. Germline V gives CDR1 SGHNT, CDR2 YENEEA. CDR3 coding DNA: TGTACCAACAGCTTAGTAACCAGCATGAACACTGAAGCTTTCTTT. Protein product: CTNSLVTSMNTEAFF.

This clonotype was recorded a few times. The rearrangement links TRBV7-8 to TRBJ2-1; D ambiguous. The V and J ends lost 3 bases and 0 bases respectively, with 9 bases between them. This CDR3 has 15 amino acids. Germline V CDR1 and CDR2: SGHVS, FQNEAQ. The chain's CDR3 is CASSFKTDSYNEQFF. Here the CDR3 DNA reads TGTGCCAGCAGCTTTAAAACAGACTCCTACAATGAGCAGTTCTTC.

There are many counts of this clonotype. The V and J genes are TRBV20-1 and TRBJ2-3, with TRBD2 identical over 12 bases. This CDR3 has 16 residues. The germline V gene encodes CDR1 DFQATT and CDR2 SNEGSKA (reference sequence). Germline trimming cut 0 bases from V and 6 bases from J; bases unmatched to any gene: 7. The CDR3 DNA reads TGCAGTGCTAGAGATTCGACTAGCGGGGGAGGTGATACGCAGTATTTT. This translates into CSARDSTSGGGDTQYF.

There are a few counts of this clonotype. A clone one base away is much larger, so this may be a read error. The rearrangement joins TRBV4-1 to TRBJ2-1, with D hard to call. V was shortened by 0 bases and J by 6 bases, with 12 bases between the two germline ends. Per the germline V gene, CDR1 is MGHRA and CDR2 is YSYEKL. CDR3 length equals 15 residues. CDR3 region: CASSQDSGDANEQFF. CDR3 nucleotides: TGCGCCAGCAGCCAAGATTCCGGCGATGCCAATGAGCAGTTCTTC.

On this clonotype: A junction end diverges from the germline sequence, so it may reflect a read error. The chain links TRBV11-3 to TRBJ2-1; 7 bases agree with TRBD1. Germline assignment: CDR1 SGHNT and CDR2 YENEEA. This CDR3 contains 15 residues. Written as DNA, the CDR3 is TGTGCCAGCAAACCCGAGACAGGGACGCACAATGAGCGGTTCTTC. Encoded protein: CASKPETGTHNERFF.

The J gene is TRBJ2-7, the V gene TRBV7-8; D may correspond to TRBD1 or TRBD2 (5 bases each). The germline V and J ends were trimmed by 5 bases and 6 bases, with 14 bases remaining between them. This CDR3 comprises 13 residues. The germline V gene encodes CDR1 SGHVS and CDR2 FQNEAQ. The CDR3 loop is CASSEGSSPEQYF. The CDR3 DNA sequence: TGTGCCAGCAGCGAGGGGTCTAGTCCCGAGCAGTACTTC. The full variable domain, in which reference TRBV7-8 and TRBJ2-7 provide the parts outside the CDR3, is GAGVSQSPRYKVAKRGQDVALRCDPISGHVSLFWYQQALGQGPEFLTYFQNEAQLDKSGLPSDRFFAERPEGSVSTLKIQRTQQEDSAVYLCASSEGSSPEQYFGPGTRLTVT.